Listed here are 13 T cell receptor beta chains from one sample, sequenced in a study of identical twins. TCRdb re-called the 5' RACE reads through MiXCR, storing one row per CDR3 protein. The repertoire consists of approximately 250,000 distinct CDR3 sequences, with over 5% occurring once and the leading ten covering more than 12%. These data were likewise used in another study, on T cells expressing NK-cell markers.

The source material was CD8+ T cells sorted from blood. The origin of the receptors is a woman aged 18 to 35 in good health.

This rearrangement joins TRBV12-3 or TRBV12-4 to TRBJ1-2; the D is unclear. Trimming left V 7 bases short and J 7 bases short, with 16 bases between. The CDR3 is made up of 13 amino acids. The CDR3 here is CASTGPPKSGYTF. The CDR3 DNA reads as TGTGCCAGCACGGGTCCACCAAAGAGTGGCTACACCTTC.

The rearrangement links TRBV5-5 to TRBJ2-2; D is unclear. CDR1 is SGHKS, CDR2 YYEKEE, per germline (reference sequence). The CDR3 is made up of 16 amino acids. V lost 4 bases to trimming and J lost 3 bases, with 16 bases between them. The DNA of the CDR3 is TGTGCCAGCAGCCTGGCCAGCCATCCATACACCGGGGAGCTGTTTTTT. The encoded protein is CASSLASHPYTGELFF.

V is TRBV7-9 and J is TRBJ2-4; no clear D. Germline assignment: CDR1 SEHNR and CDR2 FQNEAQ (reference sequence). V was shortened by 5 bases and J by 0 bases, with 14 bases between the two germline ends. The CDR3 totals 16 residues. The CDR3 loop reads CASSPISTLAKNIQYF. The CDR3, as DNA: TGTGCCAGCAGCCCCATCTCAACTCTAGCCAAAAACATTCAGTACTTC.

This clonotype was seen ten or more times. CDR3 in DNA: TGTGCCAGCAGCTTAGGGCGATCTGGAAACACCATATATTTT. It translates to CASSLGRSGNTIYF. The chain joins TRBV7-8 to TRBJ1-3; no reliable D call. The V end lost 1 base, the J end lost 1 base, and 5 bases lay between the germline ends. This CDR3 has 14 residues. Per the germline V gene, CDR1 is SGHVS and CDR2 is FQNEAQ.

This clonotype was counted between two and nine times. J is TRBJ2-2 and V is TRBV7-9, with 7 bases that match TRBD1. Germline CDR1 SEHNR, CDR2 FQNEAQ (reference sequence). The J segment lost 3 bases and the V segment lost 10 bases, leaving 2 bases of the junction unmatched. This CDR3 has 12 amino acids. The CDR3 reads CAIGTDTGELFF. In DNA, the CDR3 is TGTGCCATAGGGACAGACACCGGGGAGCTGTTTTTT.

This clonotype appeared many times. V gene TRBV7-9 combines with J gene TRBJ2-2, with D perhaps TRBD2 (5 bases). The CDR3 has 13 residues. With 5 bases removed from V and 6 bases from J, the gap between germline ends came to 10 bases. Germline assignment: CDR1 SEHNR and CDR2 FQNEAQ (reference sequence). CDR3 sequence reads: CASSPKGAGELFF. DNA of the CDR3: TGTGCCAGCAGCCCCAAGGGAGCCGGGGAGCTGTTTTTT.

In nucleotides, the CDR3 is TGTGCCAGCAGCGGGGGATTCTCGTACCAAGAGACCCAGTACTTC. Protein: CASSGGFSYQETQYF. This rearrangement joins TRBV9 to TRBJ2-5; D remains unclear. Germline V CDR1 and CDR2: SGDLS, YYNGEE. V was clipped by 3 bases and J by 0 bases, with 12 bases between them. There are 15 residues in the CDR3.

The genes are TRBV27 and TRBJ2-7, with TRBD2 identical over 12 bases. The CDR3 runs 16 residues. Germline CDR1 reads MNHEY; CDR2 reads SMNVEV (reference sequence). Germline trimming cut 8 bases from V and 7 bases from J; bases unmatched to any gene: 15. The CDR3 region is CASGRLGLAGPPEQYF. In DNA form, the CDR3 reads TGTGCCAGCGGTCGGTTGGGACTAGCGGGCCCCCCGGAGCAGTACTTC.

Many counts were recorded for this clonotype. The rearrangement links TRBV6-1 to TRBJ2-1; D is unresolved. The CDR3 totals 15 residues. In germline, CDR1 is MNHNS, CDR2 SASEGT. V lost 6 bases, J lost 5 bases, and 17 bases lay in between. DNA of the CDR3: TGTGCCAGCAGACTACTTACTATGAGAAACAATGAGCAGTTCTTC. This codes for CASRLLTMRNNEQFF.

This clonotype was detected once. Its ends do not fully match the called genes, so a read error is possible. The J gene is TRBJ2-1, the V gene TRBV20-1, with D maybe TRBD2 (5 bases). This CDR3 has 13 amino acids. CDR1 is DFQATT and CDR2 is SNEGSKA in the germline V gene (reference sequence). In nucleotides, the CDR3 is TGCAGTGCTCCACTAGAATCCTTCAATGAGCAGTTCTTC. Translation gives CSAPLESFNEQFF.

This clonotype came up many times. The chain employs TRBV11-2 and TRBJ2-7; 8 bases match TRBD1. There are 16 residues in the CDR3. CDR1 is SGHAT and CDR2 is FQNNGV in the germline V gene. J gave up 2 bases and V 0 bases, and 6 bases lay outside the gene matches. CDR3 nucleotide sequence: TGTGCCAGCAGCTTAGATGGACTACAGGGGGCCTACGAGCAGTACTTC. Amino acid sequence: CASSLDGLQGAYEQYF.

CDR3 amino acids: CASSPGQGVSGYTF. As DNA, the CDR3 is TGTGCCAGCAGCCCGGGACAGGGGGTCTCTGGCTACACCTTC. The V and J genes are TRBV7-2 and TRBJ1-2, with 11 bases that match TRBD1. Germline loops: CDR1 SGHTA, CDR2 FQGNSA. The J segment lost 7 bases and the V segment lost 5 bases, leaving 6 bases of the junction unmatched. The CDR3 totals 14 residues.

This sequence joins TRBV10-3 and TRBJ1-1, with a weak D call TRBD1 (6 bases). This CDR3 is 12 amino acids long. Deletions cut 11 bases from V and 2 bases from J, with 12 bases between. Germline-derived CDR1 and CDR2 are ENHRY and SYGVKD. The DNA for the CDR3 is TGTGCCGCTCGGACAGCCAACACTGAAGCTTTCTTT. Translating gives CAARTANTEAFF.